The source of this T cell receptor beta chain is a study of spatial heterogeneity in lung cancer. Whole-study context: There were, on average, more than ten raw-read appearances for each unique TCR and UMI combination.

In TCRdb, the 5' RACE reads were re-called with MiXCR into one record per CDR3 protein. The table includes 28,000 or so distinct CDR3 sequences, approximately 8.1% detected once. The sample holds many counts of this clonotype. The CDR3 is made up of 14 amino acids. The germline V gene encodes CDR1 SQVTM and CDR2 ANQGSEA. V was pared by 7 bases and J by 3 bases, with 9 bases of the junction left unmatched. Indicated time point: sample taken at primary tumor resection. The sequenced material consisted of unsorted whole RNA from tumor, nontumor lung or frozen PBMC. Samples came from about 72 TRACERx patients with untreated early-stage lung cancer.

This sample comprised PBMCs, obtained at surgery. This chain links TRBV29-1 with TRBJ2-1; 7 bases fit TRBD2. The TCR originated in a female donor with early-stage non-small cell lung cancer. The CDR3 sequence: CSGTGTTVYNEQFF. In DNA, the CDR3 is TGCAGCGGGACCGGGACTACGGTCTACAATGAGCAGTTCTTC.